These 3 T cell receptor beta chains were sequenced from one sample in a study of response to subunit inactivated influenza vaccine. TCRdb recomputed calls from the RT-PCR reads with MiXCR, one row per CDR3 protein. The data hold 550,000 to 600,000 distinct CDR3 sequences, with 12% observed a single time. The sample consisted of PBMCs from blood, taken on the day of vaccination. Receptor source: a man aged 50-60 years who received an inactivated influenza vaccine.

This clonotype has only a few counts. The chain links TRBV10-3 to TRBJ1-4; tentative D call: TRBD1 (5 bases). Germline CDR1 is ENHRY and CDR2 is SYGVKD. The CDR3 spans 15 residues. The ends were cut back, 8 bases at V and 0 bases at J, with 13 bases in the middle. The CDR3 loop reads CAIGRDFSTNEKLFF. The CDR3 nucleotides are TGTGCCATCGGGCGGGACTTCTCAACTAATGAAAAACTGTTTTTT.

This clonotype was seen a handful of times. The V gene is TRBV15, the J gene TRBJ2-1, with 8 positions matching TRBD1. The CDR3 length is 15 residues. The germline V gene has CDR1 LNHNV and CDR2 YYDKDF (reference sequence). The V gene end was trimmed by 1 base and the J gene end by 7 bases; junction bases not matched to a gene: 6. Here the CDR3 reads CATSRGLGTGNEQFF. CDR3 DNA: TGTGCCACCAGCAGAGGGCTCGGGACAGGTAATGAGCAGTTCTTC.

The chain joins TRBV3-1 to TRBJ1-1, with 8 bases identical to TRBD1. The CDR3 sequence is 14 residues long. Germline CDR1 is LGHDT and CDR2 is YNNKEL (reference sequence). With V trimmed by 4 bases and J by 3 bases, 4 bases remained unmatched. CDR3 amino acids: CASSRDRPYTEAFF. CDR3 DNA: TGTGCCAGCAGCCGGGACAGGCCTTACACTGAAGCTTTCTTT.